These 16 T cell receptor beta chains were all obtained from the same sample, sequenced in a study of T cell responses to AZD1222 COVID-19 vaccine. This table comes from immunoSEQ multiplex PCR, and its TCRdb copy is limited to in-frame clones, with some not included. The data show over 95,000 clones, about 90% seen once. The sequences come from peripheral blood, collected on day 0 of AZD1222 vaccination. These receptors were obtained from an adult in good health.

The chain joins TRBV6-4 to TRBJ2-3; D remains unclear. The V and J ends lost 0 bases and 2 bases respectively, with 6 bases between them. The CDR3 runs to 14 residues. The V gene's germline CDR1 is MRHNA and CDR2 SNTAGT. The DNA for the CDR3 is TGTGCCAGCAGTGACTCGGCGGACACAGATACGCAGTATTTT. It translates to CASSDSADTDTQYF.

The V gene is TRBV6-2 or TRBV6-3, the J gene TRBJ1-1; the D is unclear. The V end lost 5 bases, the J end lost 0 bases, and 16 bases lay between the germline ends. The CDR3 consists of 16 residues. From germline, CDR1 is MNHEY and CDR2 SVGEGT. The CDR3: CASSTYRGSMNTEAFF. The CDR3 DNA sequence: TGTGCCAGCAGTACCTACAGAGGATCCATGAACACTGAAGCTTTCTTT.

The chain links TRBV19 to TRBJ1-4; maybe TRBD1 (6 bases). The CDR3 is 14 residues long. Trimming pared 9 bases from V and 8 bases from J, leaving 19 bases between. Germline CDR1 reads LNHDA; CDR2 reads SQIVND (reference sequence). The CDR3: CASQTSRRGEKLFF. The CDR3 nucleotides are TGTGCCAGCCAAACCAGCCGGAGGGGGGAAAAACTGTTTTTT.

The V and J genes are TRBV4-3 and TRBJ2-1, with TRBD2 matching 9 bases. The V and J ends lost 0 bases and 6 bases, in that order; junction bases with no gene match: 9. The V gene's germline CDR1 is LGHNA and CDR2 YSLEER. The CDR3 covers 17 residues. Here the CDR3 DNA reads TGCGCCAGCAGCCAAGATCGCGGCGGGAGGGCCTTCAATGAGCAGTTCTTC. Translated, it gives CASSQDRGGRAFNEQFF.

The CDR3 sequence: CASSLTPARDEKLFF. CDR3 coding DNA: TGTGCCAGCAGCTTAACCCCGGCGAGGGATGAAAAACTGTTTTTT. This chain links TRBV5-5 with TRBJ1-4, with unresolved D. Germline assignment: CDR1 SGHKS and CDR2 YYEKEE (reference sequence). This CDR3 region has 15 residues. V lost 2 bases and J lost 6, with 14 bases in between.

V and J are TRBV19 and TRBJ1-1, with a weak D call TRBD1 (5 bases). CDR1 and CDR2 from the germline V gene are LNHDA and SQIVND (reference sequence). V dropped 7 bases and J dropped 1 base, with 16 bases sitting between them. This CDR3 comprises 15 residues. In DNA, the CDR3 is TGTGCCAGTAACGCCGGGACCTACGGGAACACTGAAGCTTTCTTT. Protein sequence: CASNAGTYGNTEAFF. Full variable domain (missing parts from reference TRBV19 and TRBJ1-1): DGGITQSPKYLFRKEGQNVTLSCEQNLNHDAMYWYRQDPGQGLRLIYYSQIVNDFQKGDIAEGYSVSREKKESFPLTVTSAQKNPTAFYLCASNAGTYGNTEAFFGQGTRLTVV.

The V call is TRBV18, the J call TRBJ2-3, with 8 bases matching TRBD1. The CDR3 length is 14 residues. V was pared by 3 bases and J by 1 base, with 0 bases of the junction left unmatched. CDR1 is KGHSH and CDR2 is LQKENI in the germline V gene. CDR3 loop: CASSPDRGTDTQYF. Here the CDR3 DNA reads TGTGCCAGCTCACCGGACAGGGGCACAGATACGCAGTATTTT.

The V and J genes are TRBV19 and TRBJ1-3, with D possibly TRBD1 on 5 matching bases. Germline V gives CDR1 LNHDA, CDR2 SQIVND (reference sequence). The CDR3 totals 16 residues. The V and J ends lost 1 base and 0 bases respectively, with 10 bases between them. CDR3 in DNA: TGTGCCAGTAGTATAGTCGGACACGGCTCTGGAAACACCATATATTTT. Translating it yields CASSIVGHGSGNTIYF.

The table lists this clone with a count of one. The CDR3 is CASSQGGGEQFF. CDR3 nucleotide sequence: TGCGCCAGCAGCCAAGGTGGGGGTGAGCAGTTCTTC. The V gene is TRBV4-3, the J gene TRBJ2-1; TRBD1 or TRBD2 may be the D gene (5 bases each). Germline CDR1 LGHNA, CDR2 YSLEER. V lost 1 base, J lost 9 bases, and 7 bases lay in between. The CDR3 has 12 residues.

This clone appeared a few times. The chain joins TRBV4-1 to TRBJ1-5, with unresolved D. CDR3 length: 13 amino acids. The germline gives CDR1 MGHRA, CDR2 YSYEKL. V was trimmed by 2 bases and J by 4 bases, leaving 6 bases between them. The CDR3 loop reads CASSQFRNQPQHF. In DNA, the CDR3 is TGCGCCAGCAGCCAATTTCGAAATCAGCCCCAGCATTTT.

The V call is TRBV7-2, the J call TRBJ1-1; the match to TRBD1 covers 8 bases. Germline-derived CDR1 and CDR2 are SGHTA and FQGNSA. V lost 5 bases, J lost 1 base, and 6 bases stayed unmatched. The CDR3 length is 15 residues. Written as DNA, the CDR3 is TGTGCCAGCAGCCTAAGTGGGACAGGGAACACTGAAGCTTTCTTT. Its protein is CASSLSGTGNTEAFF.

V is TRBV24-1 and J is TRBJ2-1, with D possibly being TRBD2 (6 bases). Trimming removed 4 bases from V and 0 bases from J, with 12 bases in between. This CDR3 comprises 16 residues. Germline V gene sequence: CDR1 KGHDR, CDR2 SFDVKD. The CDR3 nucleotides read TGTGCCACCAGTGACTCAGGGAGGAGCTCCTACAATGAGCAGTTCTTC. Translated: CATSDSGRSSYNEQFF.

CDR3 protein: CASSYRGQGKFGYTF. In DNA, the CDR3 is TGTGCCAGCAGTTACCGGGGACAGGGGAAGTTTGGCTACACCTTC. This chain connects TRBV6-2 or TRBV6-3 to TRBJ1-2; 10 bases map to TRBD1. In germline, CDR1 is MNHEY, CDR2 SVGEGT. V was pared by 2 bases and J by 7 bases, with 7 bases of the junction left unmatched. CDR3 length: 15 amino acids.

The chain recombines TRBV19 with TRBJ2-2, with unresolved D. Germline V lookup: CDR1 LNHDA, CDR2 SQIVND (reference sequence). This CDR3 region has 12 residues. Trimming left V 0 bases short and J 5 bases short, with 1 base between. This CDR3 is CASSIDTGELFF. The CDR3 DNA sequence: TGTGCCAGTAGTATAGATACCGGGGAGCTGTTTTTT.

This rearrangement joins TRBV30 to TRBJ2-2; the D is unclear. V lost 1 base and J 5 bases, leaving 8 bases between the germline ends. Germline loops: CDR1 GTSNPN, CDR2 SVGIG (reference sequence). This CDR3 is 13 amino acids long. CDR3 nucleotides: TGTGCCTGGAGTGGTCAGTTGACCGGGGAGCTGTTTTTT. Translating it yields CAWSGQLTGELFF. Full variable domain (remainder filled in from reference TRBV30 and TRBJ2-2): SQTIHQWPATLVQPVGSPLSLECTVEGTSNPNLYWYRQAAGRGLQLLFYSVGIGQISSEVPQNLSASRPQDRQFILSSKKLLLSDSGFYLCAWSGQLTGELFFGEGSRLTVL.

This clone was detected once. V is TRBV10-3 and J is TRBJ1-1; TRBD1 might be the D (6 bases). Looked up from germline, CDR1 is ENHRY and CDR2 is SYGVKD. V lost 10 bases to trimming and J lost 4 bases, with 16 bases between them. The CDR3 is 13 residues long. The CDR3 coding sequence is TGTGCCACGGAGGGGGGGCGCGGCACTGAAGCTTTCTTT. It codes for CATEGGRGTEAFF.